This T cell receptor (beta chain) was identified in a study of blood T cell repertoires in COVID-19. Study as a whole: Samples representing acute and convalescent COVID-19 were sourced from the United States, Italy and Spain. T cells, B-cell-depleted T cells, or PBMCs supplied cDNA or gDNA.

Per the original methods: Nucleated cell number was recorded as an estimate derived from reference gene primer amplification. Using immunoSEQ multiplex PCR, the repertoire was profiled, and TCRdb retains in-frame clones only, with some absent. V and J calls and clone size are those listed in that table; D and trimming were worked out from the DNA. Among about 180,000 clones listed, roughly 81% were seen once. It was during active infection that Seattle patients were enrolled and then longitudinally followed. The CDR3 contains 14 residues. V was pared by 4 bases and J by 5 bases, with 8 bases of the junction left unmatched. Germline lookup yields CDR1 SGHDT and CDR2 YYEEEE. This clone was seen once.

This sequence originates from a woman older than 75 with COVID-19, enrolled during active disease. The gene calls are TRBV5-6 and TRBJ1-1, with 7 bases that match TRBD1. Sequencing was carried out using peripheral blood. This CDR3 is CASSTQGLGTEAFF. As DNA, the CDR3 is TGTGCCAGCAGCACACAGGGGCTTGGGACTGAAGCTTTCTTT.